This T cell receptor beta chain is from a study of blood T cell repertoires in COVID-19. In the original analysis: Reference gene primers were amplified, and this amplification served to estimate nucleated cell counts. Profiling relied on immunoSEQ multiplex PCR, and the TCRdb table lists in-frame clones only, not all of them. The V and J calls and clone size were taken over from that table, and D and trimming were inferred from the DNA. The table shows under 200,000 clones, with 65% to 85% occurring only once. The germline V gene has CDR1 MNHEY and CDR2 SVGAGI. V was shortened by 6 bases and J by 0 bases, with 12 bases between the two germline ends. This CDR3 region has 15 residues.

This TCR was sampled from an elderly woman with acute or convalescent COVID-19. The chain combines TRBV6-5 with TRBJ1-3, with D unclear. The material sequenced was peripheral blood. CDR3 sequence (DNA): TGTGCCAGCAGCGCTCCGAGTTTCTCTGGAAACACCATATATTTT. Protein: CASSAPSFSGNTIYF.